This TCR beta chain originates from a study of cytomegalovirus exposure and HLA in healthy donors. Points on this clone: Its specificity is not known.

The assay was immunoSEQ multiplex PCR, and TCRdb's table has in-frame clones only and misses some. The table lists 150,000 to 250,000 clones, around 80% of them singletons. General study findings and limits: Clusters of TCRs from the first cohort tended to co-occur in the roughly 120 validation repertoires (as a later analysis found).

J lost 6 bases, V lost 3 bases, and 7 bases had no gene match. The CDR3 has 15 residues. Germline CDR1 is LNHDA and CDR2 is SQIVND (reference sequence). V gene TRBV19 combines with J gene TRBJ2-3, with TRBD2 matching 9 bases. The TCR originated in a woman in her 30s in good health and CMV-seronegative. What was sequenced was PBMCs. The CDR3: CASSIKGGGADTQYF. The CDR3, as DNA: TGTGCCAGTAGTATTAAGGGCGGGGGGGCGGATACGCAGTATTTT.